This TCR beta chain was identified in a study of T-cell memory formation after mild COVID-19. Study-wide points: Largely, contracting CD4+ clones fell within CM and EM, and contracting CD8+ clones within EMRA. Day 37-peaking second-wave clones had unconfirmed SARS-CoV-2 specificity. There was a balanced CD4/CD8 profile in clones contracting day 15 to 85, and later expanders leaned CD4+. Some responding clones appeared in pre-infection memory, suggesting cross-reactive memory joined.

The germline gives CDR1 DFQATT, CDR2 SNEGSKA (reference sequence). The CDR3 is made up of 14 amino acids. V lost 3 bases to trimming and J lost 1 base, with 11 bases between them. This clonotype was detected a few times. Antigen specificity is unknown. In TCRdb, the 5' RACE reads were re-called with MiXCR into one record per CDR3 protein. The sample lists some 100,000 distinct CDR3 sequences, over 8.5% occurring once. Sequencing input: PBMCs or a T cell subset sorted from them (not recorded which). The chain couples TRBV20-1 to TRBJ2-3; possibly TRBD2 for D (5 bases). The sequence was collected from a man aged 18 to 35 who had mild COVID-19 (a few samples of this study predate the infection). Cell type and time point are not known. CDR3 protein: CSASPWRGTDTQYF. CDR3 sequence (DNA): TGCAGTGCTAGTCCTTGGCGGGGCACAGATACGCAGTATTTT.